Below are 3 T cell receptor beta chains sequenced from a single sample in a study of shared clonotypes between healthy human individuals. Some clones are missing from TCRdb's copy, which holds only in-frame ones; the method was immunoSEQ multiplex PCR. The sample has a few million clones; approximately 95% are singletons. The source material was naive CD4+ T cells from PBMCs. The subset denotes: CD45RA+ positively selected. Every receptor here comes from a man younger than 35 in good health. Some clones in this sample may be carry-over from other donors' samples.

This clone was found a few times. This chain uses TRBV2 with TRBJ2-6; D gene ambiguous. There are 12 residues in the CDR3. Trimming took 10 bases from V and 4 from J, leaving 8 bases between them. Per the germline V gene, CDR1 is SNHLY and CDR2 is FYNNEI. CDR3 coding DNA: TGTGCCACAGAGTTAGGGGCCAACGTCCTGACTTTC. Protein product: CATELGANVLTF.

This clone was found a few times. This sample also contains other DNA sequences that code for the same CDR3. The V gene is TRBV5-1, the J gene TRBJ2-2; a weak D match, TRBD1 (5 bases). Trimming left V 7 bases short and J 2 bases short, with 9 bases between. The germline V gene has CDR1 SGHRS and CDR2 YFSETQ. The CDR3 has 13 amino acids. The CDR3 sequence: CASGRENTGELFF. CDR3 nucleotide sequence: TGCGCCAGCGGCAGGGAAAACACCGGGGAGCTGTTTTTT. Full variable domain (rest looked up from reference TRBV5-1 and TRBJ2-2): KAGVTQTPRYLIKTRGQQVTLSCSPISGHRSVSWYQQTPGQGLQFLFEYFSETQRNKGNFPGRFSGRQFSNSRSEMNVSTLELGDSALYLCASGRENTGELFFGEGSRLTVL.

This clone was seen just once. The V call is TRBV21-1, the J call TRBJ1-4. TRBV21-1 is tagged as a pseudogene. The CDR3 is 10 amino acids. The CDR3 loop reads CASSRDRSFF. In DNA form, the CDR3 reads TGTGCCAGCAGCAGGGACCGCAGTTTTTTT.